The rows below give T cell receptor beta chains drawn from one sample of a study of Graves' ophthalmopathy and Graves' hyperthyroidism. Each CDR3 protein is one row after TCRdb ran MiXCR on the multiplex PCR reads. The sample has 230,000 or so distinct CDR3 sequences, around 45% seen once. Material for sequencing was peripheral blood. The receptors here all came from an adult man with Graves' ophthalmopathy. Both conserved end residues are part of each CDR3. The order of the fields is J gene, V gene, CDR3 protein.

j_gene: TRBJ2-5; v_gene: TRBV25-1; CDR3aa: CASSENGRGTQYF
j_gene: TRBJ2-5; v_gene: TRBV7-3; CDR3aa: CASSFWREEETQYF
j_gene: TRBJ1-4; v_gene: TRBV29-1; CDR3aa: CSVTGGAFETNEKLFF
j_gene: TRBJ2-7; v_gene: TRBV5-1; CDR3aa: CASSLGLAVIYEQYF
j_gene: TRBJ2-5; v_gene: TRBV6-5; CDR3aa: CASSRRHSLQGAKEETQYF
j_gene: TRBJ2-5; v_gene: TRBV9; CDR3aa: CASSSGRASGTETQYF
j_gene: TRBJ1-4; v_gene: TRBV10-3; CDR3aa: CAISQDRGRHEKLFF
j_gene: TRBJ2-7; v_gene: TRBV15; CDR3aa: CATSRATGSVYEQYF
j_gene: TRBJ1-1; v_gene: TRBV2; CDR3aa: CASSGKGANTEAFF
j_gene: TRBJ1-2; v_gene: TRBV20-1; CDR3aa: CSAWPDGANYGYTF
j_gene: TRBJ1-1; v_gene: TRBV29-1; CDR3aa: CSVEPGQGNTEAFF
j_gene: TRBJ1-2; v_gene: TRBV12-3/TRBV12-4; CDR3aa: CASSSRTGGPSNYDYTF
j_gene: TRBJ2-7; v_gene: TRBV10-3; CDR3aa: CAISVAGQGAHEQYF
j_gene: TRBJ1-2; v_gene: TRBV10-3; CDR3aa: CAISEPADSFYGYTF
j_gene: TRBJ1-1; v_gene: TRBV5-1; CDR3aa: CASSTQGTEAFF
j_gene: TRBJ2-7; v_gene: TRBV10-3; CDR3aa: CAISPADGPSEQYF
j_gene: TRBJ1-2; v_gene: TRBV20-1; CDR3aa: CSASERTYGYTF
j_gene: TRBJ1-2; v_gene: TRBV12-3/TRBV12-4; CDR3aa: CASSRGPDFYGYTF
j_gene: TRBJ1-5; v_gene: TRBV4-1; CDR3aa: CASSQAQGRNSNQPQHF
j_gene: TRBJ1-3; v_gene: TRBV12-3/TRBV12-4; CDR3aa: CASNRGQGAGNTIYF
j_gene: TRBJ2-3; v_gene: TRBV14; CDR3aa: CASSNLVHNTDTQYF
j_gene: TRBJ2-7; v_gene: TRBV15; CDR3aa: CATSDLSGQAYEQYF
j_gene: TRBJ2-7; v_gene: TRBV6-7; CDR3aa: CASRLRDRQYF
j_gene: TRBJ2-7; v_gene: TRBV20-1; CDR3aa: CSARDPGTANSYEQYF
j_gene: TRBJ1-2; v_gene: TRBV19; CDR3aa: CASSIMADYDYGYTF
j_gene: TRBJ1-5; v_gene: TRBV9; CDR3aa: CASSLDPGTRDSNQPQHF
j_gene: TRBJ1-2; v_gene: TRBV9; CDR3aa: CASSLSAENYGYTF
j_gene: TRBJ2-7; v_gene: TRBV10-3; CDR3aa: CASSERDRGREQYF
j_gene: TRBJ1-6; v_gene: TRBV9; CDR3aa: CASRPVLHSPLHF
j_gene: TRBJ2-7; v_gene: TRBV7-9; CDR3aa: CASSQGLAGASEQYF
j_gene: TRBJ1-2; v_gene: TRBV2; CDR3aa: CASSGQGNYGYTF
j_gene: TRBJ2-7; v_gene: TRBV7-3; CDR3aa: CASSPGQGNEQYF
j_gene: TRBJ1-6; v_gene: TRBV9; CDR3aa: CASSAQVNNSPLHF
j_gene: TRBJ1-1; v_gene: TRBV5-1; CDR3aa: CASSLMRTDDEAFF
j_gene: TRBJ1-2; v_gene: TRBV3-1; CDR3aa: CASSQDRQVLLGYTF
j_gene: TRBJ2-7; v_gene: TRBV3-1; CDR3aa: CASSQAHEQYF
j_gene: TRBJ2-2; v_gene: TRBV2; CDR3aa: CASTVGTGELFF
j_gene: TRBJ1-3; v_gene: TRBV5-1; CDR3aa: CASSLYTSGNTIYF
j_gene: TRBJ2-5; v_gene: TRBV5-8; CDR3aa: CASSAYTGGGKETQYF
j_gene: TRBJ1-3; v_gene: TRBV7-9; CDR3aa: CASSLDGYGSGNTIYF
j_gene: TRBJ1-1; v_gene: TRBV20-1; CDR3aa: CSAGGQTNTEAFF
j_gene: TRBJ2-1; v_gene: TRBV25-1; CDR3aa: CASSPSRQGVGSNEQFF
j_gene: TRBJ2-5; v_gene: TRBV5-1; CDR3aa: CASSVGQGVETQYF
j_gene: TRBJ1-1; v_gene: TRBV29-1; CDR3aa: CSGSRQTNTEAFF
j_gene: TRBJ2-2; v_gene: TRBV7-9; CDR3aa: CASSPSGQRNTGELFF